This entry lists 11 T cell receptor beta chains sequenced from one sample in a study of shared clonotypes between healthy human individuals. Assay used: immunoSEQ multiplex PCR; TCRdb lists only in-frame clones, some missing. The data show 2.3 million or so clones, with 80% to 95% seen just once and 0.39% held by the top ten. The sample was naive CD4+ T cells from PBMCs. The subset here: CD45RA+ positively selected. Receptors originate from a man between 18 and 35 years old in good health. Some clones in this sample may be carry-over from other donors' samples.

As regards this clone: The sample carries other DNA sequences with the same CDR3. The V call is TRBV7-2, the J call TRBJ1-5; 7 bases map to TRBD1. CDR1 is SGHTA and CDR2 is FQGNSA in the germline V gene. The CDR3 covers 14 residues. After removal of 1 base from V and 4 bases from J, the junction contained 1 base not matched to a gene. The DNA of the CDR3 is TGTGCCAGCAGCTTAGGACAGGGTAATCAGCCCCAGCATTTT. Amino acids: CASSLGQGNQPQHF.

The rearrangement links TRBV9 to TRBJ2-7, with TRBD1 matching over 7 bases. This CDR3 has 14 amino acids. V dropped 1 base and J dropped 3; count of bases not matched to a gene: 4. Germline values: CDR1 SGDLS, CDR2 YYNGEE. In DNA, the CDR3 is TGTGCCAGCAGCGTAAGGACAGGCGACTACGAGCAGTACTTC. Amino acid sequence: CASSVRTGDYEQYF.

This clone has more than one count but fewer than ten. This chain connects TRBV5-6 to TRBJ1-5; a weak D match, TRBD1 (5 bases). CDR3 length: 13 amino acids. Germline values: CDR1 SGHDT, CDR2 YYEEEE. The germline V and J ends were trimmed by 4 bases and 5 bases, with 10 bases remaining between them. DNA of the CDR3: TGTGCCAGCAGCACATGGGGGGATCAGCCCCAGCATTTT. It specifies CASSTWGDQPQHF.

The CDR3 DNA reads as TGTGCCACCAGCAGAGATCTAGGCAGGTGGAACTATGGCTACACCTTC. It encodes CATSRDLGRWNYGYTF. V is TRBV15 and J is TRBJ1-2, with D hard to call. V dropped 0 bases and J dropped 2 bases, with 13 bases sitting between them. Per germline, CDR1 LNHNV and CDR2 YYDKDF (reference sequence). The CDR3 loop spans 16 amino acids.

V gene TRBV28 combines with J gene TRBJ1-1; weak D call: TRBD1 (5 bases). Germline V gene data show CDR1 as MDHEN and CDR2 as SYDVKM. The V gene lost 7 bases and the J gene lost 0 bases, with 9 bases spanning the gap. The CDR3 loop spans 13 amino acids. The CDR3, as DNA: TGTGCCAGCAAAGGACAACTGAACACTGAAGCTTTCTTT. Its protein product is CASKGQLNTEAFF.

This CDR3 is CASSFVTAGETQYF. The DNA of the CDR3 is TGTGCCAGCAGTTTTGTCACCGCGGGGGAGACCCAGTACTTC. This chain joins TRBV28 and TRBJ2-5; possibly TRBD2 for D (6 bases). The CDR3 has 14 residues. V gave up 3 bases and J gave up 5 bases, with 13 bases separating them. Germline V gene sequence: CDR1 MDHEN, CDR2 SYDVKM.

The rearrangement uses TRBV6-1 and TRBJ1-2; D unresolved. Deletions cut 7 bases from V and 3 bases from J, with 12 bases between. CDR1 and CDR2 from the germline V gene are MNHNS and SASEGT. The CDR3 is 13 amino acids. This CDR3 reads CASNNGNYYGYTF. CDR3 DNA: TGTGCCAGCAATAACGGCAACTACTATGGCTACACCTTC.

The chain links TRBV6-1 to TRBJ1-2; no reliable D call. The CDR3 totals 15 residues. The germline gives CDR1 MNHNS, CDR2 SASEGT. Trimming shortened V by 2 bases and J by 5 bases, and 15 bases separated the two germline ends. Here the CDR3 reads CASSEPLQANYGYTF. CDR3 DNA: TGTGCCAGCAGTGAACCCCTCCAGGCGAATTATGGCTACACCTTC.

This chain joins TRBV4-1 and TRBJ2-7, with 12 nucleotides matching TRBD2. Germline lookup yields CDR1 MGHRA and CDR2 YSYEKL. The V segment lost 2 bases and the J segment 7 bases; nucleotides outside the gene matches: 6. The CDR3 length is 15 residues. The CDR3 here is CASSQRLAGDGEQYF. The CDR3 DNA reads TGCGCCAGCAGCCAACGACTAGCGGGAGACGGGGAGCAGTACTTC.

J is TRBJ2-5 and V is TRBV5-1, with unresolved D. Germline V gene sequence: CDR1 SGHRS, CDR2 YFSETQ. The CDR3 runs 12 residues. V dropped 4 bases and J dropped 4 bases, with 8 bases sitting between them. The CDR3 spells CASSPPTETQYF. CDR3 nucleotide sequence: TGCGCCAGCAGCCCCCCTACAGAGACCCAGTACTTC.

CDR3 coding DNA: TGTGCCAGCTCACCACCCCGGGACAGGGGTACCTACGAGCAGTACTTC. Translated, it gives CASSPPRDRGTYEQYF. The rearrangement uses TRBV18 and TRBJ2-7; 10 positions agree with TRBD1. Germline assignment: CDR1 KGHSH and CDR2 LQKENI. The CDR3 sequence is 16 residues long. V was pared by 0 bases and J by 2 bases, with 4 bases of the junction left unmatched.